This T cell receptor (beta chain) was observed in a study of T cell changes during pregnancy in multiple sclerosis. The junction had 3 bases not matched to a gene; V was cut back by 8 bases and J by 5 bases. The CDR3 is 12 amino acids. From germline, CDR1 is SNHLY and CDR2 FYNNEI. The method was immunoSEQ multiplex PCR; TCRdb's version includes in-frame clones alone and lacks a portion of them. Of tens of thousands of clones in the sample, about 92% were seen once. This receptor was taken from a female donor in good health, enrolled as a control in a pregnancy study. The source material was peripheral blood, sampled in the second trimester of pregnancy. The chain is built from TRBV2 and TRBJ1-5; 7 bases fit TRBD1. CDR3 sequence: CASGTEDQPQHF. DNA of the CDR3: TGTGCCAGCGGGACAGAGGATCAGCCCCAGCATTTT.